This TCR beta chain was documented in a study of cytomegalovirus exposure and HLA in healthy donors. General study points: Through in vitro validation, three CMV-associated chains were shown to be specific for CMV antigens. Cytomegalovirus status was reportedly diagnosed by the classifier with high sensitivity and specificity. Associated with cytomegalovirus, according to the listing, were around 160 TCR beta chains.

Clones were read by immunoSEQ multiplex PCR, and TCRdb kept only the in-frame ones, dropping some. The sample records approximately 280,000 clones, 80% to 90% being singletons. The donors were members of the validation cohort comprising some 130 subjects, separate from the roughly 650-subject first cohort. V dropped 8 bases and J dropped 4 bases, with 12 bases sitting between them. Germline assignment: CDR1 LGHNA and CDR2 YNFKEQ. CDR3 size: 12 residues. As concerns this clone: No antigen is known for it.

The V gene is TRBV4-2, the J gene TRBJ2-7, with D unresolved. The sample taken for sequencing was PBMCs. This receptor was obtained from a woman younger than 30 in good health and CMV-seronegative. DNA for the CDR3: TGTGCCAGCCCCCTAACAGTGTACGAGCAGTACTTC. Amino acid sequence: CASPLTVYEQYF.